This T cell receptor beta chain originates from a study of T-cell reconstitution after alpha-beta-depleted transplantation in children. This CDR3 is 13 amino acids long. The germline V gene encodes CDR1 SGHRS and CDR2 YFSETQ. Trimming cost V 7 bases and J 4 bases, with 15 bases left between them. Study-wide points: As was reported, about two months after transplant, alpha-beta T cells came from several hundred expanded graft clones. Where some patients showed high TCRbeta diversity at day 60, it came from recipient T cells and thymic progenitors that had survived. A year had passed since transplant, and T-cell counts and diversity by then came mostly from newly produced T cells.

TCRbeta library preparation incorporated unique molecular identifiers. TCRdb re-analysed the PCR reads in MiXCR, keeping a single row per CDR3 protein. The table lists 240,000 or so distinct CDR3 sequences, just under 8.5% of them singletons. Turning to this clonotype: The antigen is unknown.

Sequenced material: PBMCs, mostly from graft donor cells, taken 180 days after TCRalphabeta/CD19-depleted stem cell transplant. This TCR was sampled from a male patient between 10 and 17 years old who had a stem cell transplant for acute lymphoblastic leukemia, so the T cells may come from the graft donor. The V gene is TRBV5-1, the J gene TRBJ2-7; D perhaps matches TRBD2 (6 bases). DNA of the CDR3: TGCGCCAGCGGACCCGGGACTTTGTACGAGCAGTACTTC. Translated, it gives CASGPGTLYEQYF.